This TCR beta chain stems from a study of blood T cell repertoires in COVID-19. Study background: Italy, Spain and the United States were the sources of the convalescent and acute COVID-19 samples. Sample material is recorded as cDNA or gDNA derived from T cells, B-cell-depleted T cells, or PBMCs.

Trimming shortened V by 6 bases and J by 0 bases, and 14 bases separated the two germline ends. The CDR3 extends over 15 amino acids. CDR1 is KGHSH and CDR2 is LQKENI in the germline V gene. This clone was seen only a few times. In the study's own analysis: For nucleated cells, counts were estimated from reference gene primer amplification. TCRdb's copy holds only in-frame clones and misses some; the assay was immunoSEQ multiplex PCR. The V and J calls and clone size come from that table; D and trimming were worked out from the DNA. Among some 170,000 clones, roughly 84% were seen once, and the ten largest hold more than 1%.

The V gene is TRBV18, the J gene TRBJ1-1, with D possibly being TRBD1 (6 bases). The TCR comes from a man aged 40-50 years with acute or convalescent COVID-19. Specimen: peripheral blood. The CDR3 here is CASSSTQGLNTEAFF. In DNA, the CDR3 is TGTGCCAGCTCCTCTACTCAGGGGCTGAACACTGAAGCTTTCTTT.